These 7 T cell receptor beta chains were all obtained from the same sample, sequenced in a study of regulatory T cells in long-lasting Graves disease. Through Arm-PCR of CDR3 regions and iRepertoire HTBI primers, TCR beta libraries were built. TCRdb re-analysed the multiplex PCR reads in MiXCR, keeping a single row per CDR3 protein. There are around 300,000 distinct CDR3 sequences in the sample; under 25% occur only once, and just over 55% lies in the top ten. Time point of the sample: persistent/refractory GD, antithyroid drugs over 5 years with positive TRAb. Construction of the TCR library relied on RNA isolated from PBMCs. Material: peripheral blood mononuclear cells (PBMCs), obtained when the disease was refractory, from a patient treated with antithyroid drugs. All receptors derive from a female donor with Graves disease.

This clonotype was seen more than once but under ten times. The CDR3 DNA follows: TGTGCCAGCAGCTTAGAGACCCCCGCGTACGAGCAGTACTTC. Translation: CASSLETPAYEQYF. The genes are TRBV7-2 and TRBJ2-7; D is uncertain. V was pared by 1 base and J by 4 bases, with 11 bases between. The CDR3 sequence is 14 residues long. Germline V gene lookup returns CDR1 SGHTA and CDR2 FQGNSA.

This clonotype was detected ten times or more. The rearrangement joins TRBV27 to TRBJ2-1; D gene uncertain. The V end was cut by 0 bases, the J end by 6 bases, with 6 bases between. The germline gives CDR1 MNHEY, CDR2 SMNVEV (reference sequence). The CDR3 length is 13 residues. The DNA for the CDR3 is TGTGCCAGCAGTTTATCGGCTCCCAATGAGCAGTTCTTC. Translating it yields CASSLSAPNEQFF.

The chain links TRBV7-2 to TRBJ1-2, with D perhaps TRBD1 (5 bases). The CDR3 length is 19 residues. Germline V gene sequence: CDR1 SGHTA, CDR2 FQGNSA. V was shortened by 1 base and J by 0 bases, with 21 bases between the two germline ends. The CDR3 DNA sequence: TGTGCCAGCAGCTTAGGTGCATCAGGGTTCATAAGTTCTAACTATGGCTACACCTTC. Encoded protein: CASSLGASGFISSNYGYTF.

The chain has TRBV6-2 or TRBV6-3 and TRBJ1-1; D is perhaps TRBD1 (5 bases). The germline CDR1 and CDR2 sequences are MNHEY and SVGEGT. V shed 8 bases and J shed 1 base, with 14 bases lying between them. There are 14 residues in the CDR3. This chain's CDR3 is CASAPGRANTEAFF. The CDR3 DNA follows: TGTGCCAGCGCCCCGGGACGGGCGAACACTGAAGCTTTCTTT.

The chain links TRBV10-3 to TRBJ2-5; D gene ambiguous. Germline loops: CDR1 ENHRY, CDR2 SYGVKD. The CDR3 contains 12 residues. V lost 4 bases, J lost 3 bases, and 6 bases lay in between. The CDR3 spells CAISAREETQYF. CDR3 sequence (DNA): TGTGCCATCAGTGCTAGGGAAGAGACCCAGTACTTC.

This clonotype has ten or more counts. The V call is TRBV30, the J call TRBJ1-1, with D hard to call. This CDR3 has 13 residues. Germline values: CDR1 GTSNPN, CDR2 SVGIG (reference sequence). Trimming removed 4 bases from V and 4 bases from J, with 13 bases in between. The CDR3 region has the DNA TGTGCCTGGAACCTCGGAGCGGGCACTGAAGCTTTCTTT. It specifies CAWNLGAGTEAFF.

In this sample, this clonotype turned up many times. The CDR3 DNA is TGTGCCAGCAGCTTAGGAAGGGCAGGGCGCGGTGAAGAGACCCAGTACTTC. Translating it yields CASSLGRAGRGEETQYF. The rearrangement uses TRBV7-9 and TRBJ2-5; possible D gene TRBD1, 5 bases. V lost 1 base and J 3 bases, leaving 18 bases between the germline ends. The length of the CDR3 is 17 residues. CDR1 is SEHNR and CDR2 is FQNEAQ in the germline V gene (reference sequence).